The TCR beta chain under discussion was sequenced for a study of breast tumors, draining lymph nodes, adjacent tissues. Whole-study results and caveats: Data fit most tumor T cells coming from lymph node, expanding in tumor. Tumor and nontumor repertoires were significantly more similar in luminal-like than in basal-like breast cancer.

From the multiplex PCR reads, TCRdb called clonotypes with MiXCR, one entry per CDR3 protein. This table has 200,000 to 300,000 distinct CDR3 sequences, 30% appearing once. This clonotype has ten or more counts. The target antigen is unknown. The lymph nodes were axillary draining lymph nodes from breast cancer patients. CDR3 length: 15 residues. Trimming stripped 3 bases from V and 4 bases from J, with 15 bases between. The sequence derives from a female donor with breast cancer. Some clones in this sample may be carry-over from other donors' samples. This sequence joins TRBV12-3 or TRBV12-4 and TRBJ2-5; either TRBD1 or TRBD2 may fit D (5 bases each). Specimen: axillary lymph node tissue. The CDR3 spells CASSFWGVGVETQYF. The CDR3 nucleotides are TGTGCCAGCAGTTTTTGGGGAGTGGGGGTAGAGACCCAGTACTTC.